The T cell receptor beta chain under discussion was sequenced for a study of blood T cell repertoires in COVID-19. Across the whole study: PBMCs, B-cell-depleted T cells, or T cells provided the cDNA or gDNA that made up the material.

Membership in each cohort depended on participant-reported clinical history. Libraries were prepared by immunoSEQ multiplex PCR; TCRdb keeps only in-frame clonotypes and omits some of them. The sample carries fewer than 450,000 clones, approximately 85% recorded once. Material for sequencing was PBMCs or T cells enriched from blood (not recorded which). This clonotype was sampled from a woman aged 35 to 49 with acute COVID-19.

The CDR3 loop is CASSRVTGEAFF. CDR3 sequence (DNA): TGTGCCAGCAGTAGGGTTACAGGTGAAGCTTTCTTT. The V gene is TRBV12-3 or TRBV12-4, the J gene TRBJ1-1; D may be TRBD1 (5 bases). The CDR3 totals 12 residues. V was cut by 5 bases and J by 7 bases, with 11 bases left in between.